These 30 T cell receptor beta chains share one sample of origin, sequenced in a study of blood T cell repertoires in COVID-19. The protocol was immunoSEQ multiplex PCR, while the TCRdb copy is restricted to in-frame clones and leaves out a portion. The table lists roughly 300,000 clones, approximately 92% of them singletons, with about 6.8% in the top ten. The specimen sequenced was peripheral blood. The receptors were gathered from a woman in her thirties with COVID-19, enrolled during active disease.

V and J are TRBV6-6 and TRBJ1-2; the D is unclear. In germline, CDR1 is MNHNY, CDR2 SVGAGI (reference sequence). Between the trimmed V and J ends, which lost 5 bases and 3 bases, there was a span of 10 bases. The length of the CDR3 is 13 residues. The CDR3 sequence: CASSETLHYGYTF. The CDR3 DNA reads as TGTGCCAGCAGTGAGACACTGCACTATGGCTACACCTTC.

A few counts support this clone. This sequence joins TRBV10-1 and TRBJ1-1; 7 nucleotides agree with TRBD1. V gave up 6 bases and J gave up 1 base; unmatched junction bases: 2. Germline CDR1 is WNHNN and CDR2 is SYGVQD (reference sequence). The CDR3 length is 13 residues. CDR3 nucleotide sequence: TGCGCCAGCAGGGGGACAGCGAACACTGAAGCTTTCTTT. It codes for CASRGTANTEAFF.

The gene calls are TRBV10-2 and TRBJ2-1; 12 bases are shared with TRBD2. Germline CDR1 and CDR2: WSHSY and SAAADI. Losses at the gene ends were 8 bases for V and 6 bases for J; bases not matched to a gene: 2. This CDR3 has 13 amino acids. CDR3 sequence (DNA): TGCGCCAGCGGGACTAGCGGGCCCAATGAGCAGTTCTTC. Its translation is CASGTSGPNEQFF.

The genes are TRBV19 and TRBJ1-2; the D is unclear. The CDR3 has 12 residues. Germline V gene data show CDR1 as LNHDA and CDR2 as SQIVND (reference sequence). Trimming removed 5 bases from V and 4 bases from J, with 8 bases in between. CDR3 coding DNA: TGTGCCAGTAGTGTCCGGAGCTATGGCTACACCTTC. This gives the protein CASSVRSYGYTF. The full variable domain, rest sourced from reference TRBV19 and TRBJ1-2, is DGGITQSPKYLFRKEGQNVTLSCEQNLNHDAMYWYRQDPGQGLRLIYYSQIVNDFQKGDIAEGYSVSREKKESFPLTVTSAQKNPTAFYLCASSVRSYGYTFGSGTRLTVV.

DNA for the CDR3: TGTGCCAGCAGTTTGAGCCTCCTCAATGAGCAGTTCTTC. This gives the protein CASSLSLLNEQFF. The V and J genes are TRBV27 and TRBJ2-1; no clear D. V gave up 3 bases and J gave up 6 bases, with 9 bases separating them. CDR1 is MNHEY, CDR2 SMNVEV, per germline (reference sequence). CDR3 size: 13 residues.

The V and J genes are TRBV7-2 and TRBJ2-1; D uncertain. The CDR3 spans 13 residues. Germline assignment: CDR1 SGHTA and CDR2 FQGNSA. V shed 1 base and J shed 5 bases, with 6 bases lying between them. CDR3 DNA sequence: TGTGCCAGCAGCTTAGATAGAAACAATGAGCAGTTCTTC. It specifies CASSLDRNNEQFF.

CDR3 coding DNA: TGTGCCACCCGGACAGGCTACAATGAGCAGTTCTTC. Its translation: CATRTGYNEQFF. The rearrangement links TRBV10-3 to TRBJ2-1; 7 bases line up with TRBD1. The CDR3 loop spans 12 amino acids. Germline loops: CDR1 ENHRY, CDR2 SYGVKD. The trim removed 10 bases at V and 3 bases at J, leaving 3 bases unmatched.

The chain joins TRBV20-1 to TRBJ2-1; 9 bases line up with TRBD2. The germline V gene encodes CDR1 DFQATT and CDR2 SNEGSKA (reference sequence). Trimming at V came to 3 bases and at J to 12 bases, leaving 9 bases not matched to a gene. The CDR3 extends over 13 amino acids. The CDR3 protein is CSASGTSLYRQFF. CDR3 nucleotides: TGCAGTGCTAGTGGGACTAGCCTCTACAGGCAGTTCTTC.

The chain combines TRBV7-3 with TRBJ1-5, with 7 positions matching TRBD1. Germline V gene lookup returns CDR1 SGHTA and CDR2 FQGTGA. The CDR3 consists of 16 residues. V shed 5 bases, J shed 6 bases, and the junction held 13 bases outside the gene matches. In DNA, the CDR3 is TGTGCCAGCAGCGAGTTAATTGGGACAGTAGCTCAGCCCCAGCATTTT. Protein: CASSELIGTVAQPQHF.

The rearrangement uses TRBV20-1 and TRBJ1-2; D unresolved. The CDR3 spans 11 residues. Trimming removed 1 base at V and 7 bases at J, with 7 bases between. CDR1 is DFQATT, CDR2 SNEGSKA, per germline (reference sequence). The CDR3 is CSARVMRGYTF. The CDR3 nucleotides are TGCAGTGCTAGAGTTATGCGTGGCTACACCTTC.

The chain couples TRBV2 to TRBJ1-5, with 8 bases that match TRBD1. Germline assignment: CDR1 SNHLY and CDR2 FYNNEI. The CDR3 loop spans 15 amino acids. V lost 6 bases to trimming and J lost 5 bases; unmatched junction nucleotides: 9. CDR3 in DNA: TGTGCCAGCAGAAGGACAGGGAGGGTTGATCAGCCCCAGCATTTT. Translation: CASRRTGRVDQPQHF.

This clone was observed a single time. This sequence joins TRBV5-1 and TRBJ2-1, with TRBD2 matching 7 bases. The V and J ends lost 3 bases and 8 bases, in that order; junction bases with no gene match: 8. From germline, CDR1 is SGHRS and CDR2 YFSETQ. The CDR3 contains 14 residues. CDR3 residues: CASSSLAEMYEQFF. The CDR3 coding sequence is TGCGCCAGCAGCTCTCTAGCGGAAATGTATGAGCAGTTCTTC.

This rearrangement joins TRBV19 to TRBJ2-1; tentative D call: TRBD2 (5 bases). This CDR3 spans 15 amino acids. CDR1 is LNHDA, CDR2 SQIVND, per germline (reference sequence). The V end lost 6 bases, the J end lost 0 bases, and 12 bases lay between the germline ends. Written as DNA, the CDR3 is TGTGCCAGTAGGCCCCAACTAGACTCCTACAATGAGCAGTTCTTC. It encodes CASRPQLDSYNEQFF.

This clone has only one observation. The chain joins TRBV6-2 or TRBV6-3 to TRBJ1-5; D is uncertain. This CDR3 comprises 17 residues. Per the germline V gene, CDR1 is MNHEY and CDR2 is SVGEGT. Trimming cost V 2 bases and J 4 bases, with 18 bases left between them. As DNA, the CDR3 is TGTGCCAGCAGTTACCCACCCCTGTGGAGGCTAAATCAGCCCCAGCATTTT. Its translation: CASSYPPLWRLNQPQHF.

This sequence joins TRBV9 and TRBJ2-1, with 9 nucleotides matching TRBD2. CDR1 and CDR2 from the germline V gene are SGDLS and YYNGEE. V lost 3 bases and J lost 8; bases outside the gene matches: 6. The CDR3 has 14 residues. The CDR3 region has the DNA TGTGCCAGCAGCGGCACTAGCGGGTTGGATGAGCAGTTCTTC. Translated: CASSGTSGLDEQFF.

The J gene is TRBJ1-2, the V gene TRBV9; no clear D. CDR3 length: 16 residues. Trimming took 0 bases from V and 2 from J, leaving 14 bases between them. The germline CDR1 and CDR2 sequences are SGDLS and YYNGEE. The CDR3 DNA sequence: TGTGCCAGCAGCGTAGGGCCCCGGGGAGGGAACTATGGCTACACCTTC. Protein: CASSVGPRGGNYGYTF.

This clone appeared once. This sample includes further DNA sequences coding for the same CDR3. This CDR3 reads CASSPGTGTYEQYF. The DNA of the CDR3 is TGTGCCAGTAGCCCCGGAACAGGCACCTACGAGCAGTACTTC. This chain connects TRBV19 to TRBJ2-7; tentatively, D is TRBD1 (5 bases). CDR1 is LNHDA and CDR2 is SQIVND in the germline V gene (reference sequence). This CDR3 contains 14 residues. Trimming took 6 bases from V and 2 from J, leaving 14 bases between them.

The genes are TRBV19 and TRBJ2-6, with 9 bases lining up with TRBD1. Germline assignment: CDR1 LNHDA and CDR2 SQIVND (reference sequence). V was pared by 7 bases and J by 0 bases, with 7 bases of the junction left unmatched. The CDR3 loop spans 17 amino acids. The CDR3 spells CASTGTGFFSGANVLTF. DNA of the CDR3: TGTGCCAGTACCGGGACAGGGTTTTTCTCTGGGGCCAACGTCCTGACTTTC.

This chain joins TRBV11-2 and TRBJ1-4, with 9 bases aligning to TRBD1. V was clipped by 5 bases and J by 8 bases; unmatched bases: 3. Germline lookup yields CDR1 SGHAT and CDR2 FQNNGV. The CDR3 covers 13 residues. In nucleotides, the CDR3 is TGTGCCAGCAGCGAAACAGGGGGCGAAAAACTGTTTTTT. The encoded protein is CASSETGGEKLFF.

The gene calls are TRBV28 and TRBJ1-5, with TRBD1 matching 9 bases. Germline values: CDR1 MDHEN, CDR2 SYDVKM. The CDR3 spans 17 residues. Unmatched junction bases numbered 7, after V lost 4 bases and J lost 0 bases. The CDR3 sequence is CASSSRDRDNSNQPQHF. Here the CDR3 DNA reads TGTGCCAGCAGTTCCCGGGACAGGGACAATAGCAATCAGCCCCAGCATTTT.

The chain carries TRBV3-1 (or the pseudogene TRBV3-2) and TRBJ2-7; a weak D match, TRBD1 (6 bases). The V and J ends lost 3 bases and 5 bases respectively, with 8 bases between them. Germline assignment: CDR1 LGHDT and CDR2 YNNKEL (reference sequence). This CDR3 has 12 amino acids. The CDR3 is CASSQGTNEQYF. The CDR3 coding sequence is TGTGCCAGCAGCCAGGGGACAAACGAGCAGTACTTC.

J is TRBJ2-6 and V is TRBV27, with TRBD1 matching over 9 bases. The V gene end was trimmed by 1 base and the J gene end by 2 bases; junction bases not matched to a gene: 6. The germline CDR1 and CDR2 sequences are MNHEY and SMNVEV (reference sequence). The length of the CDR3 is 18 residues. CDR3 DNA: TGTGCCAGCAGTTTATTTTGGGACAGGGTTGCTGGGGCCAACGTCCTGACTTTC. Translated, it gives CASSLFWDRVAGANVLTF.

J is TRBJ1-2 and V is TRBV30; 11 nucleotides agree with TRBD1. CDR3 length: 14 residues. The germline CDR1 and CDR2 sequences are GTSNPN and SVGIG (reference sequence). The trim removed 3 bases at V and 5 bases at J, leaving 5 bases unmatched. In nucleotides, the CDR3 is TGTGCCTGGAGCTCCGGACAGGGGGCATATGGCTACACCTTC. This encodes CAWSSGQGAYGYTF.

This chain uses TRBV12-3 or TRBV12-4 with TRBJ1-1; D perhaps matches TRBD1 (5 bases). The CDR3 is 13 amino acids. Trimming pared 6 bases from V and 1 base from J, leaving 9 bases between. The CDR3 sequence: CASSRQTNTEAFF. Written as DNA, the CDR3 is TGTGCCAGCAGCAGACAGACGAACACTGAAGCTTTCTTT.

CDR3: CSVTGAIRGTEAFF. DNA of the CDR3: TGCAGCGTTACAGGGGCGATAAGGGGCACTGAAGCTTTCTTT. V gene TRBV29-1 combines with J gene TRBJ1-1; 7 bases agree with TRBD1. V lost 5 bases and J lost 4; bases outside the gene matches: 10. CDR3 length equals 14 residues. CDR1 is SQVTM, CDR2 ANQGSEA, per germline.

The chain joins TRBV3-1 (or the pseudogene TRBV3-2) to TRBJ2-3, with 7 bases matching TRBD2. The germline CDR1 and CDR2 sequences are LGHDT and YNNKEL (reference sequence). The CDR3 runs 14 residues. The V segment lost 5 bases and the J segment 5 bases; nucleotides outside the gene matches: 7. The CDR3 DNA reads as TGTGCCAGCAGCACCCCGGGGGGAGGAGATACGCAGTATTTT. Translated, it gives CASSTPGGGDTQYF.

This clone occurred once. J is TRBJ2-6 and V is TRBV19, with 11 bases lining up with TRBD1. Germline values: CDR1 LNHDA, CDR2 SQIVND (reference sequence). The trim removed 10 bases at V and 0 bases at J, leaving 8 bases unmatched. The CDR3 has 17 amino acids. The CDR3: CATRDRGEGSGANVLTF. For the CDR3, the DNA is TGTGCCACTAGGGACAGGGGGGAAGGCTCTGGGGCCAACGTCCTGACTTTC.

This clone has a count of ten or more. V usage is TRBV21-1 and J usage is TRBJ2-1; the table's D gene call, TRBD2, was not cross checked with the DNA. TRBV21-1 is shown as a pseudogene. The CDR3 is 14 amino acids. The CDR3 DNA reads TGTGCCAGGCCGGGACTAGCTTTTTACAATGAGCAGTTCTTC. Its translation: CARPGLAFYNEQFF.

This chain uses TRBV13 with TRBJ2-1, with 7 nucleotides matching TRBD1. The germline CDR1 and CDR2 sequences are PRHDT and FYEKMQ (reference sequence). J was trimmed by 8 bases and V by 4 bases; bases with no gene match: 11. This CDR3 has 15 amino acids. CDR3 bases: TGTGCCAGCAGCTCCCCCTCTTCTGACAGGGATGAGCAGTTCTTC. Residues: CASSSPSSDRDEQFF.

The gene calls are TRBV9 and TRBJ2-5; 7 bases match TRBD2. V gave up 2 bases and J gave up 4 bases; unmatched junction bases: 8. The CDR3 length is 15 residues. Germline V gives CDR1 SGDLS, CDR2 YYNGEE. CDR3 loop: CASSVVGGTGETQYF. The CDR3 region has the DNA TGTGCCAGCAGCGTGGTGGGAGGGACGGGAGAGACCCAGTACTTC.